One sample yielded the 10 T cell receptor beta chains listed below, sequenced in a study of tumor and adjacent non-tumor tissue in lung cancer. This sample's RNA came from whole unsorted tissue. Distant lung tissue was collected more than 3 cm away from the tumor edge. A modified ARM-PCR protocol with three rounds of nested PCR amplified TCRbeta. Each CDR3 protein is one row after TCRdb ran MiXCR on the multiplex PCR reads. The repertoire holds 90,000 to 100,000 distinct CDR3 sequences, with roughly 80% as singletons. The sequencing input was distant non-tumor lung tissue. The receptors were sampled from a man between 60 and 75 years old with small cell lung cancer.

The rearrangement links TRBV5-6 to TRBJ2-7; no definite D call. The germline V gene has CDR1 SGHDT and CDR2 YYEEEE. CDR3 length: 14 amino acids. V lost 4 bases and J lost 4, with 15 bases in between. The CDR3 reads CASSMVGRSYEQYF. CDR3 DNA: TGTGCCAGCAGCATGGTAGGGCGGAGTTACGAGCAGTACTTC.

The V gene is TRBV5-1, the J gene TRBJ2-2, with 13 bases aligning to TRBD2. Trimming removed 5 bases from V and 5 bases from J; junction bases left unmatched: 12. The germline V gene encodes CDR1 SGHRS and CDR2 YFSETQ. This CDR3 contains 18 residues. The CDR3 region has the DNA TGCGCCAGCAGTTCTTTACGGACTAGCGGGAGTAGAACCGGGGAGCTGTTTTTT. Translated: CASSSLRTSGSRTGELFF.

A word on this clonotype: At one end, the junction sequence differs from germline, possibly due to a read error. The rearrangement uses TRBV11-1 and TRBJ2-1; no firm D call. This CDR3 has 10 amino acids. Germline V gene data show CDR1 as SGHAT and CDR2 as FQDESV (reference sequence). The CDR3 nucleotides read TGCCAGCAGCTTAGTGCTGATCAATTCTTC. Protein: CQQLSADQFF.

This chain joins TRBV29-1 and TRBJ1-1, with D hard to call. Per germline, CDR1 SQVTM and CDR2 ANQGSEA. Trimming pared 8 bases from V and 7 bases from J, leaving 20 bases between. The length of the CDR3 is 13 residues. DNA of the CDR3: TGCAGCTTTAAAGGACCCATGAACTTTGAAGCTTTCTTT. As protein: CSFKGPMNFEAFF.

Concerning this clonotype itself: A junction end diverges from the germline sequence, so it may reflect a read error. The chain couples TRBV4-1 to TRBJ2-1; no clear D. The CDR3 length is 15 residues. Looked up from germline, CDR1 is MGHRA and CDR2 is YSYEKL. The CDR3 bases are TGCGCCAGGAGCCTTTTTACTAACCCCGAGAATGAGCAGTTCTTC. This sequence encodes CARSLFTNPENEQFF.

This chain uses TRBV11-1 with TRBJ2-1; perhaps TRBD2 as D (6 bases). CDR1 is SGHAT and CDR2 is FQDESV in the germline V gene (reference sequence). This CDR3 comprises 15 residues. In DNA, the CDR3 is TGTGTTAGCGGCTTAGAGAGGACGACCTACAATGAGCAGTTCTTC. It codes for CVSGLERTTYNEQFF.

About this clonotype itself: Likely a read error: the CDR3 ends without its conserved phenylalanine or tryptophan. V and J are TRBV4-2 and TRBJ2-2, with 11 positions matching TRBD2. Germline CDR1 is LGHNA and CDR2 is YNFKEQ. J lost 9 bases, V lost 7 bases, and 10 bases had no gene match. This CDR3 has 15 residues. CDR3 bases: TGTGCCAGCAAACTAGCGGGAGATGATGGAAGGGAGCTGTTTTAT. Encoded protein: CASKLAGDDGRELFY.

The chain couples TRBV12-3 or TRBV12-4 to TRBJ2-7; D uncertain. The V gene lost 7 bases and the J gene lost 3 bases, with 10 bases spanning the gap. This CDR3 has 12 amino acids. CDR3 in DNA: TGTGCCAGCAAAAGGAACTTCTACGAGCAGTACTTC. Translation gives CASKRNFYEQYF.

This clonotype came up a few times. The V and J genes are TRBV6-2 or TRBV6-3 and TRBJ2-1; 8 bases map to TRBD2. The germline V gene has CDR1 MNHEY and CDR2 SVGEGT. The CDR3 loop spans 15 amino acids. V shed 6 bases and J 6 bases; nucleotides not matched to a gene: 10. The CDR3 nucleotides are TGTGCCAGCAGAGAGTTAGCGGGACTCTTCAATGAGCAGTTCTTC. This codes for CASRELAGLFNEQFF.

Regarding this clonotype: Lacking the conserved final phenylalanine or tryptophan, this CDR3 likely reflects a read error. Because the CDR3's place on the DNA is in doubt, the DNA is left out and the CDR3 is given as listed by TCRdb. The rearrangement links TRBV6-1 to TRBJ2-6. Germline assignment: CDR1 MNHNS and CDR2 SASEGT. The CDR3 has 16 amino acids, counting both end residues. CDR3: CASSEDTGSGANVMTH.